One sample yielded the 16 T cell receptor beta chains listed below, sequenced in a study of blood T cells in healthy people across ages. Alongside a J-beta primer mix, a sample-barcoded 5' primer served in a second PCR lasting roughly 6 to 12 cycles. TCRdb called the 5' RACE reads again in MiXCR, with one record for every CDR3 protein. The sample includes around 800,000 distinct CDR3 sequences, about a quarter of them seen just once. This sample was shared with a second study, whose subject was T cells of mothers and their children.

Sequencing was done on a sample of blood. Source of these receptors: a boy between 10 and 17 years old in good health.

This chain connects TRBV4-1 to TRBJ2-7; D is undetermined. Trimming cost V 3 bases and J 2 bases, with 17 bases left between them. Germline V gene lookup returns CDR1 MGHRA and CDR2 YSYEKL. The CDR3 spans 16 residues. The CDR3 here is CASSQVTRVGAYEQYF. The CDR3 coding sequence is TGCGCCAGCAGCCAGGTGACAAGGGTTGGGGCCTACGAGCAGTACTTC.

This clonotype has only a few counts. V and J are TRBV18 and TRBJ1-6; tentative D call: TRBD1 (5 bases). V gave up 2 bases and J gave up 8 bases, with 13 bases separating them. Germline V gene data show CDR1 as KGHSH and CDR2 as LQKENI. The length of the CDR3 is 15 residues. CDR3 sequence: CASSPSTGHDSPLHF. CDR3 DNA: TGTGCCAGCTCACCATCCACAGGACACGATTCACCCCTCCACTTT. Full variable domain (rest looked up from reference TRBV18 and TRBJ1-6): NAGVMQNPRHLVRRRGQEARLRCSPMKGHSHVYWYRQLPEEGLKFMVYLQKENIIDESGMPKERFSAEFPKEGPSILRIQQVVRGDSAAYFCASSPSTGHDSPLHFGNGTRLTVT.

The rearrangement joins TRBV5-1 to TRBJ2-2; 8 bases map to TRBD1. Germline values: CDR1 SGHRS, CDR2 YFSETQ. The CDR3 sequence is 16 residues long. The trim removed 3 bases at V and 5 bases at J, leaving 9 bases unmatched. CDR3 sequence reads: CASSSPTGGKTGELFF. As DNA, the CDR3 is TGCGCCAGCAGCTCACCAACAGGGGGAAAGACCGGGGAGCTGTTTTTT.

The gene calls are TRBV7-6 and TRBJ2-5; D is possibly TRBD1 (6 bases). V shed 5 bases and J shed 1 base, with 17 bases lying between them. CDR1 is SGHVS and CDR2 is FNYEAQ in the germline V gene. There are 16 residues in the CDR3. CDR3 in DNA: TGTGCCAGCAGCCTGACACTGGCAGGGGCCCAAGAGACCCAGTACTTC. Protein sequence: CASSLTLAGAQETQYF.

The V gene is TRBV6-5, the J gene TRBJ2-3, with 7 bases aligning to TRBD2. The germline V gene has CDR1 MNHEY and CDR2 SVGAGI. The CDR3 is 17 residues long. Trimming removed 2 bases from V and 0 bases from J; junction bases left unmatched: 8. The CDR3 bases are TGTGCCAGCAGTTACCTGGGGGGGGGGACTAGCACAGATACGCAGTATTTT. Translated: CASSYLGGGTSTDTQYF.

V usage is TRBV4-1 and J usage is TRBJ2-5, with TRBD1 identical over 7 bases. V was pared by 4 bases and J by 5 bases, with 10 bases of the junction left unmatched. The germline V gene encodes CDR1 MGHRA and CDR2 YSYEKL. The CDR3 covers 15 residues. CDR3 amino acids: CASSLRGQPWETQYF. The CDR3 bases are TGCGCCAGCAGCCTAAGGGGGCAGCCGTGGGAGACCCAGTACTTC.

In this sample, this clonotype turned up once. The junction differs from germline at one of its ends, possibly a read error. The chain employs TRBV27 and TRBJ1-2; 8 positions match TRBD1. Germline V lookup: CDR1 MNHEY, CDR2 SMNVEV (reference sequence). This CDR3 spans 14 amino acids. The CDR3 spells CAGSLGQGAYGYTF. In DNA form, the CDR3 reads TGTGCCGGCAGTTTAGGGCAGGGGGCCTATGGCTACACCTTC.

Only a few counts were recorded for this clonotype. V is TRBV5-1 and J is TRBJ2-5; TRBD2 matches 7 bases. With the DNA end fitting TRBJ2-1 better, the J assignment may be wrong. The germline CDR1 and CDR2 sequences are SGHRS and YFSETQ. The CDR3 is 14 residues long. In nucleotides, the CDR3 is TGCGCCAGCAGCTCCCCGGCCGGGGGGAATGAGCAGTTCTTC. This encodes CASSSPAGGNEQFF.

This clonotype has more than one count but fewer than ten. The gene calls are TRBV19 and TRBJ1-6, with D possibly TRBD1 on 5 matching bases. Germline assignment: CDR1 LNHDA and CDR2 SQIVND (reference sequence). The length of the CDR3 is 15 residues. The V end was cut by 5 bases, the J end by 4 bases, with 12 bases between. The CDR3 spells CASSPLQVYNSPLHF. CDR3 in DNA: TGTGCCAGTAGTCCTCTACAGGTTTATAATTCACCCCTCCACTTT. Filled out from reference TRBV19 and TRBJ1-6, the complete variable domain reads DGGITQSPKYLFRKEGQNVTLSCEQNLNHDAMYWYRQDPGQGLRLIYYSQIVNDFQKGDIAEGYSVSREKKESFPLTVTSAQKNPTAFYLCASSPLQVYNSPLHFGNGTRLTVT.

The gene calls are TRBV6-5 and TRBJ2-7, with a tentative D call TRBD1 (5 bases). V lost 6 bases, J lost 4 bases, and 16 bases lay in between. CDR3 length: 14 residues. Germline V gene lookup returns CDR1 MNHEY and CDR2 SVGAGI. CDR3 sequence reads: CASSSGRDSYEQYF. CDR3 nucleotide sequence: TGTGCCAGCAGCAGTGGCCGAGACAGTTACGAGCAGTACTTC.

V usage is TRBV9 and J usage is TRBJ2-1; 10 nucleotides line up with TRBD1. Per germline, CDR1 SGDLS and CDR2 YYNGEE. The CDR3 contains 15 residues. V dropped 4 bases and J dropped 9; count of bases not matched to a gene: 10. The CDR3 here is CASSPRDRGIAEQFF. The CDR3 DNA is TGTGCCAGCAGCCCCAGGGACAGGGGAATTGCTGAGCAGTTCTTC. Full variable domain (remainder filled in from reference TRBV9 and TRBJ2-1): DSGVTQTPKHLITATGQRVTLRCSPRSGDLSVYWYQQSLDQGLQFLIQYYNGEERAKGNILERFSAQQFPDLHSELNLSSLELGDSALYFCASSPRDRGIAEQFFGPGTRLTVL.

The V call is TRBV5-1, the J call TRBJ2-3, with no clear D. Germline V CDR1 and CDR2: SGHRS, YFSETQ. This CDR3 is 13 amino acids long. Trimming took off 3 bases at V and 4 bases at J, with 9 bases between the two ends. The CDR3 region has the DNA TGCGCCAGCAGCTCCAGTGCGGCAGATACGCAGTATTTT. Its protein product is CASSSSAADTQYF.

The chain carries TRBV4-1 and TRBJ2-6; the D gene is possibly TRBD1 (6 bases). This CDR3 has 18 amino acids. The germline V gene encodes CDR1 MGHRA and CDR2 YSYEKL. The V end lost 3 bases, the J end lost 0 bases, and 15 bases lay between the germline ends. CDR3 loop: CASSHSTGIPSGANVLTF. CDR3 nucleotide sequence: TGCGCCAGCAGCCATAGTACAGGGATCCCCTCTGGGGCCAACGTCCTGACTTTC.

This rearrangement joins TRBV4-1 to TRBJ1-1; D gene unclear. CDR1 and CDR2 (germline): MGHRA, YSYEKL. CDR3 length: 15 residues. The V end lost 0 bases, the J end lost 0 bases, and 8 bases lay between the germline ends. The CDR3: CASSQEVALNTEAFF. The CDR3, as DNA: TGCGCCAGCAGCCAAGAGGTGGCCTTGAACACTGAAGCTTTCTTT.

This clonotype was recorded once. The CDR3 coding sequence is TGTGCCAGCAGTGACCCAAGAATCCGACTTGAGACCCAGTACTTC. It encodes CASSDPRIRLETQYF. The chain carries TRBV25-1 and TRBJ2-5; no definite D call. Germline loops: CDR1 MGHDK, CDR2 SYGVNS. This CDR3 has 15 residues. V dropped 3 bases and J dropped 5 bases, with 16 bases sitting between them.

The chain uses TRBV6-1 and TRBJ2-2; D tentatively reads TRBD1 or TRBD2 (5 bases each). V lost 1 base, J lost 2 bases, and 11 bases lay in between. The germline gives CDR1 MNHNS, CDR2 SASEGT. The CDR3 is made up of 16 amino acids. Here the CDR3 reads CASSEDGTANTGELFF. The CDR3 region has the DNA TGTGCCAGCAGTGAAGACGGGACGGCTAACACCGGGGAGCTGTTTTTT.